Sequencing of this T cell receptor beta chain was carried out in a study of response to subunit inactivated influenza vaccine. TCRdb itself ran the RT-PCR reads through MiXCR, one entry per CDR3 protein. The sample shows 650,000 to 800,000 distinct CDR3 sequences, 14% of them seen only once. The sequence was obtained from a man between 45 and 60 years old who received an inactivated influenza vaccine. Sample: PBMCs from blood, taken around two weeks before vaccination.

The CDR3 spells CASSLALTGGQDGYTF. The CDR3 DNA reads as TGTGCCAGCAGTTTAGCGCTGACAGGGGGTCAGGATGGCTACACCTTC. The chain joins TRBV12-3 or TRBV12-4 to TRBJ1-2, with TRBD1 identical over 9 bases. The CDR3 has 16 amino acids. V trimming: 0 bases; J trimming: 6 bases; junction bases outside the gene matches: 8.